The 3 T cell receptor beta chains below come from one sample, sequenced in a study of T-cell reconstitution after alpha-beta-depleted transplantation in children. During its preparation, the TCRbeta library received unique molecular identifiers. TCRdb passed the PCR reads through MiXCR, listing each CDR3 protein once. Counted here are about 610,000 distinct CDR3 sequences, 10% to 13% occurring once; the ten biggest clones make up approximately 4.1%. Sequenced material: PBMCs from the stem cell graft donor, taken from the stem cell graft. These receptors were obtained from a human donor who donated a stem cell graft to a child with acute myeloid leukemia.

This clonotype was seen repeatedly, ten times or more. The chain combines TRBV5-1 with TRBJ2-3; the D gene is possibly TRBD2 (5 bases). The ends were cut back, 0 bases at V and 2 bases at J, with 13 bases in the middle. Germline CDR1 is SGHRS and CDR2 is YFSETQ. This CDR3 spans 16 amino acids. This CDR3 is CASSLGLPTLTDTQYF. The CDR3 DNA is TGCGCCAGCAGCTTGGGACTACCGACCCTCACAGATACGCAGTATTTT.

There are a few counts of this clonotype. The chain links TRBV6-5 to TRBJ2-1, with no clear D. V dropped 0 bases and J dropped 4 bases, with 16 bases sitting between them. Germline values: CDR1 MNHEY, CDR2 SVGAGI. The CDR3 contains 17 residues. The CDR3 loop reads CASSYSTAEVGYNEQFF. CDR3 DNA: TGTGCCAGCAGTTACTCGACCGCCGAAGTCGGTTACAATGAGCAGTTCTTC.

This clonotype was picked up many times. This chain joins TRBV4-3 and TRBJ2-7; tentative D call: TRBD2 (5 bases). The V gene lost 0 bases and the J gene lost 0 bases, with 9 bases spanning the gap. The CDR3 is 15 residues long. Germline CDR1 reads LGHNA; CDR2 reads YSLEER. This chain's CDR3 is CASSQDSGFSYEQYF. The CDR3 DNA reads TGCGCCAGCAGCCAAGATTCGGGGTTCTCCTACGAGCAGTACTTC.